This TCR beta chain emerged from a study of T cells after yellow fever vaccination (dated by TCRdb to between 2018 and 2021). About the study as a whole: Libraries from fractions with low cell numbers were prepared with the SMART-Seq v4 Ultra Low Input RNA kit. To follow T-cell clones before and after both primary and booster YFV17D yellow fever vaccination, bulk TCR alpha and beta repertoires underwent longitudinal sequencing. Two healthy male donors, one aged 18 to 29 and one aged 30 to 40 years, made up the cohort. Blood was collected at multiple timepoints before and after primary and secondary immunization, and bulk PBMC replicates and cell subsets were isolated.

CDR1 and CDR2, looked up from the germline V gene, are SGHRS and YFSETQ. Spanning cysteine to phenylalanine, the CDR3 consists of 12 amino acids. Just the 36-base CDR3 DNA is kept, in frame starting at base 1. The germline ends are 5 bases apart after V is trimmed by 2 bases and J by 4 bases. The meaning of the sample's treatment or condition label: live attenuated yellow fever vaccine strain. PBMCs were isolated from peripheral blood using a standard Ficoll-Paque protocol. CD4 and CD8 T-cell fractions were isolated with Dynabeads CD4 and CD8 positive selection kits. TriZol was used to extract RNA from bulk PBMCs, CD4 and CD8 fractions, and dextramer-positive and dextramer-negative fractions. What the authors observed across the whole study: After the booster, most of the clones that had expanded following primary vaccination were detected again (96% of CD4 and around 88% of CD8), which suggests that memory was broadly maintained. Only a couple of donors were included in the study, so the extent to which the findings can be generalized is limited. FACS-sorted repertoires could contain abundant contaminating clonotypes from the bulk population, so computational filtering was required. The secondary T-cell response was weaker than the primary response but faster, peaking on day 5 instead of day 15. A small share of clonotypes was detected in both CD4 and CD8 compartments, with the overlap likely arising from convergent recombination.

This clonotype showed up many times. This clone's antigen is unknown. Base quality data are lacking; no much larger clone is found one base away. TCR cDNA was synthesized by 5'RACE template switching, through which a universal primer site and unique molecular identifiers were introduced. Priming of cDNA synthesis was performed from both the TCR alpha and TCR beta constant segments. Library amplification used two PCR steps, and the second PCR step added sample barcodes and sequencing adapters. Libraries were sequenced on Illumina HiSeq 2500 (2x100 bp) or NovaSeq (2x150 bp). Under the source paper's analysis protocol: MIGEC handled demultiplexing of reads and collapsing into UMI consensus sequences, while MiXCR performed V(D)J alignment. Vaccine-responding clonotypes were defined with edgeR using replicate PBMC samples, requiring FDR below 0.01 and a log2 fold change above 5 up to day 15. Each bulk clonotype received a CD4 or CD8 identity based on whether the sequenced CD4 or CD8 repertoire contained that clonotype at higher abundance. The public reads were reanalyzed by TCRdb: fastp trimming at Q25, MiXCR alignment, in-frame beta chains only. Rows with one shared CDR3 protein collapse into an entry with the most common genes and DNA. The V and J calls, along with clone size, are taken from TCRdb and not from the paper's own processing. The sample table records more than 95,000 distinct CDR3 sequences; 7.4% of these occur just once. Clones ranked in the top ten supply 2.5% of the sample.

The receptor comes from a man aged 18 to 35 who received the YFV17D yellow fever vaccine. The sample was CD4+ T cells sorted from PBMCs, taken roughly 10 days after the first yellow fever vaccination. The V gene is TRBV5-1 and the J gene is TRBJ2-3, with no D gene named confidently. The CDR3: CASSFGPDTQYF. At the DNA level, the sequence is TGCGCCAGCAGCTTCGGCCCAGATACGCAGTATTTT. Reference TRBV5-1 and TRBJ2-3 proteins supply the regions before and after the CDR3; the full variable domain is: KAGVTQTPRYLIKTRGQQVTLSCSPISGHRSVSWYQQTPGQGLQFLFEYFSETQRNKGNFPGRFSGRQFSNSRSEMNVSTLELGDSALYLCASSFGPDTQYFGPGTRLTVL.